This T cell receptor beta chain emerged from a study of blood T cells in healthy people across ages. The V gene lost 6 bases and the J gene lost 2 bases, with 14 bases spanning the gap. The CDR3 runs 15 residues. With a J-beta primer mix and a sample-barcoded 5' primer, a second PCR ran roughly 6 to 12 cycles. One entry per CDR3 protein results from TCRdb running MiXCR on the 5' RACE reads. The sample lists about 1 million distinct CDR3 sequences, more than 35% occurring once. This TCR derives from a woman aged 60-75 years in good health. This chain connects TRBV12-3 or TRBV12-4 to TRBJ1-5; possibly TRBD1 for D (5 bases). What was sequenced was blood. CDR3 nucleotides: TGTGCCAGCAGCCGGGATGGGGGAGGCAATCAGCCCCAGCATTTT. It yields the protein CASSRDGGGNQPQHF.